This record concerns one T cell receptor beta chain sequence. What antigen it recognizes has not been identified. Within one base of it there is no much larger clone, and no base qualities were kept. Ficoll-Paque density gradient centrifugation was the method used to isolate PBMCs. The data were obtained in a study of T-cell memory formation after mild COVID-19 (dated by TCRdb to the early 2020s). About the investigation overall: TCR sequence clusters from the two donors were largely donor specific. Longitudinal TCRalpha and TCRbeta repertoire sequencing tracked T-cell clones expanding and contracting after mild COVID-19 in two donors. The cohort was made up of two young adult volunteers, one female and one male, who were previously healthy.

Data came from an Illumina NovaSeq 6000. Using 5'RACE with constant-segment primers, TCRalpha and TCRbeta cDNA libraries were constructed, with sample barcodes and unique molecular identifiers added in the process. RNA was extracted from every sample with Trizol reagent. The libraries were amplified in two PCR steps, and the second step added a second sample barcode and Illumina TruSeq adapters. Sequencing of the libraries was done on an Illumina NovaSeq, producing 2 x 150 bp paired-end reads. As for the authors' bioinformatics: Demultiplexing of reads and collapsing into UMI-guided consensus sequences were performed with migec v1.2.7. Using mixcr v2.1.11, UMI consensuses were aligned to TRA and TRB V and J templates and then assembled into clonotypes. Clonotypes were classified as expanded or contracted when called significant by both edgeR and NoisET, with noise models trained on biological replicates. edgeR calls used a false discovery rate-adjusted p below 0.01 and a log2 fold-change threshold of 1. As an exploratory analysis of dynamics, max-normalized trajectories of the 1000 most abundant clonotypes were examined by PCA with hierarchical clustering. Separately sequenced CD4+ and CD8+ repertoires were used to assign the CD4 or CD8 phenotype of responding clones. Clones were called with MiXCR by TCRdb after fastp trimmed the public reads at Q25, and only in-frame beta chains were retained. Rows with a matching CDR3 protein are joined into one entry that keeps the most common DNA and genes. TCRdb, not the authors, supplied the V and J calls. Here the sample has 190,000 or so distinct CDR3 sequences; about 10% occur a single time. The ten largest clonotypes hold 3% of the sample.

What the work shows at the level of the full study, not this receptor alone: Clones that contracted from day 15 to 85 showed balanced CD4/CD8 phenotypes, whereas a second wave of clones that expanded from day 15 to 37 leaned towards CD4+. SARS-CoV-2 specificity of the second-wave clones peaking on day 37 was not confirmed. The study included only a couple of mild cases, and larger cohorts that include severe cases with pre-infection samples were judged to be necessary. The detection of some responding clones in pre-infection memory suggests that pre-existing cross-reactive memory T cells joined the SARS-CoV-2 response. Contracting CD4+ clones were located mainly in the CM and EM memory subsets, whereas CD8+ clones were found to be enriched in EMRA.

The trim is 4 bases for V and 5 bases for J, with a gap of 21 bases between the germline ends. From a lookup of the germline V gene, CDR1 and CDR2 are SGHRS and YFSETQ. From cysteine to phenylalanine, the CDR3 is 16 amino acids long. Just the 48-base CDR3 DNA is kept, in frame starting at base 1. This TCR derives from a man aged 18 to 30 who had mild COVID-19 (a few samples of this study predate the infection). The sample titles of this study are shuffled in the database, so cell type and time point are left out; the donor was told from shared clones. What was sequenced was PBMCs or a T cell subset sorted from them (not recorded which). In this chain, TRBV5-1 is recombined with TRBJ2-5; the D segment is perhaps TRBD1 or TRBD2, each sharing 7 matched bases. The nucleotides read TGCGCCAGCAGCCGAGCGGGGCAGGGGGTCGTGGAGACCCAGTACTTC. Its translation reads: CASSRAGQGVVETQYF. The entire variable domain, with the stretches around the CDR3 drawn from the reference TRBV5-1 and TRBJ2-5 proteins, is KAGVTQTPRYLIKTRGQQVTLSCSPISGHRSVSWYQQTPGQGLQFLFEYFSETQRNKGNFPGRFSGRQFSNSRSEMNVSTLELGDSALYLCASSRAGQGVVETQYFGPGTRLLVL.